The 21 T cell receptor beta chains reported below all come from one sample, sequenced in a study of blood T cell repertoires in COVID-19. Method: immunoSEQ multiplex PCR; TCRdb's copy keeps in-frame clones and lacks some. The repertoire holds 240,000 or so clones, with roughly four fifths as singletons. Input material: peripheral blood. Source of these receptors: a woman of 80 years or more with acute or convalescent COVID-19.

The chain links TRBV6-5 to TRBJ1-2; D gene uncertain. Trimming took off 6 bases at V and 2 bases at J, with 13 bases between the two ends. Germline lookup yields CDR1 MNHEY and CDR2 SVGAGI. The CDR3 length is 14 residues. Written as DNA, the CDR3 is TGTGCCAGCAGGGTTTCACTCGAAAACTATGGCTACACCTTC. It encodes CASRVSLENYGYTF.

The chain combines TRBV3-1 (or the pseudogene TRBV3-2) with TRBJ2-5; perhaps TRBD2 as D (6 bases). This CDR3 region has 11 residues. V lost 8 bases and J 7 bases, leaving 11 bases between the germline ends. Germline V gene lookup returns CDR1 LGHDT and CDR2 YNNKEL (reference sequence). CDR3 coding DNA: TGTGCCAGCGGGAGTAGCGGGACCCAGTACTTC. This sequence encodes CASGSSGTQYF.

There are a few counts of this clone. The CDR3 DNA sequence: TGTGCCAGCTCATCCCGACAGGGGGACACTGAAGCTTTCTTT. Protein sequence: CASSSRQGDTEAFF. The rearrangement uses TRBV18 and TRBJ1-1; 9 nucleotides agree with TRBD1. V lost 5 bases to trimming and J lost 3 bases; unmatched junction nucleotides: 4. The CDR3 spans 14 residues. Germline V gene data show CDR1 as KGHSH and CDR2 as LQKENI.

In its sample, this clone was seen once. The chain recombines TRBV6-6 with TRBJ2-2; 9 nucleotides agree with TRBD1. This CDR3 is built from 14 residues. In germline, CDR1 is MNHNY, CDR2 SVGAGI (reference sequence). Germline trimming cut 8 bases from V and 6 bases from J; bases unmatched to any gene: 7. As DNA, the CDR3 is TGTGCCAGCGAAACAGGGGGCGCCGCCGGGGAGCTGTTTTTT. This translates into CASETGGAAGELFF.

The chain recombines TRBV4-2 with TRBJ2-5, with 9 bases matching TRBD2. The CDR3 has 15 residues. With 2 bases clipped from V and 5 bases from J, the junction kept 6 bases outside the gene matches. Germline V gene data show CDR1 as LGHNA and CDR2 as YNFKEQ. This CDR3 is CASSQIAGAGETQYF. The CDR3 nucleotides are TGTGCCAGCAGCCAAATAGCGGGGGCAGGGGAGACCCAGTACTTC.

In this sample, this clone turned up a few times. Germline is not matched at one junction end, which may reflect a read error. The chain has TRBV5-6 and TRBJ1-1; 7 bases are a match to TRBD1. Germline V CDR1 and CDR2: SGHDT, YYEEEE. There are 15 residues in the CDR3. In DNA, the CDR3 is TGTGCCAGCAACTTGATGGACAGGCGGAACACTGAAGCTTTCTTT. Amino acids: CASNLMDRRNTEAFF.

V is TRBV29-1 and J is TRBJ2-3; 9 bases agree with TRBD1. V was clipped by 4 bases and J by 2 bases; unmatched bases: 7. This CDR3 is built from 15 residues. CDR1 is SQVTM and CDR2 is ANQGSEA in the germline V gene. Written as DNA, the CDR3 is TGCAGCGTTGTGGGGGGACAGGGAATCACAGATACGCAGTATTTT. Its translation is CSVVGGQGITDTQYF.

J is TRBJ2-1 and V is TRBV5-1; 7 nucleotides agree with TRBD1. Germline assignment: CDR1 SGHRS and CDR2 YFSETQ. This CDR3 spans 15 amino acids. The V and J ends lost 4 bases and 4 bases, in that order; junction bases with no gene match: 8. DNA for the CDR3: TGCGCCAGCAGCCCCCCAGGGGGTGTTTACAATGAGCAGTTCTTC. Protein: CASSPPGGVYNEQFF.

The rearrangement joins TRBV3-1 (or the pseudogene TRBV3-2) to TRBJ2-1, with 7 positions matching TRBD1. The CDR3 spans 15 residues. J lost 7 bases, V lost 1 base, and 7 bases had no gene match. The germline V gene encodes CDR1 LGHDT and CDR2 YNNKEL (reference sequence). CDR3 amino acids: CASSQARTGGNEQFF. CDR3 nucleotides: TGTGCCAGCAGCCAAGCCCGGACAGGTGGGAATGAGCAGTTCTTC.

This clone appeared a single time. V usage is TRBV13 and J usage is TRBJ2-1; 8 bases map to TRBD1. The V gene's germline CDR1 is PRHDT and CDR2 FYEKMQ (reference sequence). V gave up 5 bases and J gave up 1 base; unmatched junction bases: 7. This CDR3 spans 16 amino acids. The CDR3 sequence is CASSPGGLGSYNEQFF. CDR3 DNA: TGTGCCAGCAGCCCAGGGGGCCTAGGGTCCTACAATGAGCAGTTCTTC.

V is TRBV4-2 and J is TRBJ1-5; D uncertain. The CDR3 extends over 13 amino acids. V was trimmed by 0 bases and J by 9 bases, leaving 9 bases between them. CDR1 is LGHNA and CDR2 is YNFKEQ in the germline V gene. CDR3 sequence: CASSQDLQLPQHF. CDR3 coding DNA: TGTGCCAGCAGCCAAGATCTACAGCTGCCCCAGCATTTT.

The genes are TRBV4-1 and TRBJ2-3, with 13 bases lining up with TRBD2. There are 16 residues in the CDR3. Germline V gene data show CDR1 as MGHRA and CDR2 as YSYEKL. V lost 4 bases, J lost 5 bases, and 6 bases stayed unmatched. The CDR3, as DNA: TGCGCCAGCAGCCGGACCGGACTAGCGGGGGAAGATACGCAGTATTTT. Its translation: CASSRTGLAGEDTQYF.

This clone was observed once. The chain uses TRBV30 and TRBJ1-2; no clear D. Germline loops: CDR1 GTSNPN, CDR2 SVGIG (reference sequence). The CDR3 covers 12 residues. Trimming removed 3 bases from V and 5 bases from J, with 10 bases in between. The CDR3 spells CAWRGDKYGYTF. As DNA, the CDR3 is TGTGCCTGGAGGGGTGACAAGTATGGCTACACCTTC.

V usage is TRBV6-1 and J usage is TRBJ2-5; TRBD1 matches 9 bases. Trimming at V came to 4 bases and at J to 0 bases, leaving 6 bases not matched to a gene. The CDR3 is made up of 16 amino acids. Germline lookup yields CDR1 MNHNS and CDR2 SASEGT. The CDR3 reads CASSGYWDRDQETQYF. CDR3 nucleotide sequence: TGTGCCAGCAGTGGATATTGGGACAGGGACCAAGAGACCCAGTACTTC.

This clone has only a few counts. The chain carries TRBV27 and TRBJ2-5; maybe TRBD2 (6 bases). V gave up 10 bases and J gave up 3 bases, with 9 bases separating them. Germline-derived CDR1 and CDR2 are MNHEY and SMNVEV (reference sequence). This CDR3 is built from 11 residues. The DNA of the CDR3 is TGTGCCATCGCGGGGAAAGAGACCCAGTACTTC. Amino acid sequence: CAIAGKETQYF.

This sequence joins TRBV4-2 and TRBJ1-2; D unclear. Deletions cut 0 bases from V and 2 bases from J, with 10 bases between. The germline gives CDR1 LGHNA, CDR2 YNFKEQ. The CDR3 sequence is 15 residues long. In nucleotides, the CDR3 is TGTGCCAGCAGCCAAGATAGAAACAGAAACTATGGCTACACCTTC. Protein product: CASSQDRNRNYGYTF.

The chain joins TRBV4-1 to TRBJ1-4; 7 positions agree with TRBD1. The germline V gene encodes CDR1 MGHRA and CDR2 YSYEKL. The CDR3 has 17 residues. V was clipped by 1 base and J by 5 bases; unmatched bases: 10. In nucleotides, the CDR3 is TGCGCCAGCAGCCAAGGACCGGGGACAGCGAGAAATGAAAAACTGTTTTTT. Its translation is CASSQGPGTARNEKLFF.

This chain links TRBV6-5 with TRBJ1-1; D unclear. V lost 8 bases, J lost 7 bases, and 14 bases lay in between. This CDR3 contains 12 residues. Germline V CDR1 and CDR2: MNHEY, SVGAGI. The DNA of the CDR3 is TGTGCCAGCCGAGCAGGAAGCCGTGAAGCTTTCTTT. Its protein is CASRAGSREAFF.

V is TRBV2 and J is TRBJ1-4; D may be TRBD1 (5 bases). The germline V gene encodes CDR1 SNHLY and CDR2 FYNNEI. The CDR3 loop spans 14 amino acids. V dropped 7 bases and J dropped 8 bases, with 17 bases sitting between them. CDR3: CASTVGGAKEKLFF. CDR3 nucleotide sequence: TGTGCCAGCACTGTGGGGGGAGCGAAGGAAAAACTGTTTTTT.

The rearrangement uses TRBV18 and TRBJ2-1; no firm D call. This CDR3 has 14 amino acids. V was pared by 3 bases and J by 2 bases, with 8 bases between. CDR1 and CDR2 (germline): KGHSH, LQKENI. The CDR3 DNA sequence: TGTGCCAGCTCACCCATTGGGCCCTACAATGAGCAGTTCTTC. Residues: CASSPIGPYNEQFF. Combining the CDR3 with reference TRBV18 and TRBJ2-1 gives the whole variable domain NAGVMQNPRHLVRRRGQEARLRCSPMKGHSHVYWYRQLPEEGLKFMVYLQKENIIDESGMPKERFSAEFPKEGPSILRIQQVVRGDSAAYFCASSPIGPYNEQFFGPGTRLTVL.

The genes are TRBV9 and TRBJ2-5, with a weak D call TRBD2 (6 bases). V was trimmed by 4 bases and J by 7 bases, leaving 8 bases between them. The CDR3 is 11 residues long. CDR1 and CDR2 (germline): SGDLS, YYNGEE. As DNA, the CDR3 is TGTGCCAGCAGCCTCGGGGGGACCCAGTACTTC. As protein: CASSLGGTQYF.